This entry features one T cell receptor (beta chain) sequence. Its antigen is undetermined. The sample originates from a study of cytomegalovirus exposure and HLA in healthy donors. Study findings and constraints: In a later analysis, parvovirus B19, influenza, CMV and Epstein-Barr virus appeared linked to several top co-occurrence clusters. More than 150 TCR beta chains were listed as cytomegalovirus-associated.

Amplification used 60 Vbeta primers and 13 Jbeta primers. The method was immunoSEQ multiplex PCR; TCRdb's version includes in-frame clones alone and lacks a portion of them. The table shows about 77,000 clones, with approximately 80% occurring only once. The CDR3 sequence is 16 residues long. Trimming stripped 2 bases from V and 5 bases from J, with 17 bases between. The germline V gene encodes CDR1 SGDLS and CDR2 YYNGEE. The sequence derives from a middle-aged man in good health and CMV-seronegative. The sequencing sample was made of PBMCs. The chain couples TRBV9 to TRBJ2-1; D uncertain. The CDR3 sequence: CASSVLGRPLNNEQFF. In nucleotides, the CDR3 is TGTGCCAGCAGCGTCCTGGGCAGACCCTTAAACAATGAGCAGTTCTTC.